The 30 T cell receptor beta chains presented below share a single source sample, sequenced in a study of blood T cells in healthy people across ages. Combining a sample-barcoded 5' primer with a J-beta primer mix, a second PCR ran for roughly 7 to 12 cycles. TCRdb processed the 5' RACE reads anew with MiXCR; each CDR3 protein has one entry. The data hold 1.5 million to 2 million distinct CDR3 sequences, with roughly 30% observed a single time. Sequencing was done on a sample of blood. The source of these receptors is a woman in her 30s in good health.

The chain couples TRBV21-1 to TRBJ2-7. TRBV21-1 is tagged as a pseudogene. The CDR3 length is 17 residues. The CDR3 here is CASSDRCGIQVHYEQYF. DNA for the CDR3: TGTGCCAGCAGCGATAGATGCGGAATCCAGGTCCACTACGAGCAGTACTTC.

This clonotype occurred a few times. The CDR3 nucleotides are TGTGCCAGCAGCAGGGTGGGGCCAGAGGGCTACACCTTC. It codes for CASSRVGPEGYTF. V usage is TRBV9 and J usage is TRBJ1-2; D is possibly TRBD1 (5 bases). The CDR3 is 13 amino acids. The V and J ends lost 4 bases and 8 bases respectively, with 15 bases between them. Germline lookup yields CDR1 SGDLS and CDR2 YYNGEE.

This clonotype was detected only a few times. The rearrangement links TRBV2 to TRBJ1-2; no definite D call. The CDR3 runs to 12 residues. Germline values: CDR1 SNHLY, CDR2 FYNNEI. V was shortened by 4 bases and J by 9 bases, with 12 bases between the two germline ends. The CDR3 DNA reads TGTGCCAGCAGTGTTAGATCCGGGAGCTACACCTTC. Its protein is CASSVRSGSYTF. The variable domain in full, with the rest retrieved from reference TRBV2 and TRBJ1-2, is EPEVTQTPSHQVTQMGQEVILRCVPISNHLYFYWYRQILGQKVEFLVSFYNNEISEKSEIFDDQFSVERPDGSNFTLKIRSTKLEDSAMYFCASSVRSGSYTFGSGTRLTVV.

The J gene is TRBJ2-7, the V gene TRBV15; 7 nucleotides agree with TRBD1. In germline, CDR1 is LNHNV, CDR2 YYDKDF (reference sequence). J was trimmed by 4 bases and V by 3 bases; bases with no gene match: 15. This CDR3 contains 17 residues. The DNA for the CDR3 is TGTGCCACCAGCAGCGGTCGTGGACAGGCCCAACGTTACGAGCAGTACTTC. It is translated as CATSSGRGQAQRYEQYF.

This rearrangement joins TRBV5-1 to TRBJ2-5; weak D call: TRBD2 (6 bases). Germline V lookup: CDR1 SGHRS, CDR2 YFSETQ. The CDR3 has 15 amino acids. The ends were cut back, 3 bases at V and 11 bases at J, with 23 bases in the middle. The CDR3 sequence is CASSSTAGGSGGQYF. In DNA, the CDR3 is TGCGCCAGCAGCTCTACGGCCGGGGGATCGGGCGGGCAGTACTTC.

The sample holds a few counts of this clonotype. This chain joins TRBV12-3 or TRBV12-4 and TRBJ1-5; 7 bases fit TRBD1. The CDR3 has 15 residues. J was trimmed by 3 bases and V by 4 bases; bases with no gene match: 6. The CDR3: CASSSLGTDNQPQHF. The CDR3 nucleotides are TGTGCCAGCAGTTCCCTCGGGACAGACAATCAGCCCCAGCATTTT.

The CDR3 is CASNYGGQGYNEQFF. The CDR3 DNA is TGTGCCAGCAACTACGGGGGACAGGGCTACAATGAGCAGTTCTTC. The chain has TRBV6-6 and TRBJ2-1, with 9 bases lining up with TRBD1. The V segment lost 7 bases and the J segment 3 bases; nucleotides outside the gene matches: 7. This CDR3 has 15 amino acids. Germline CDR1 MNHNY, CDR2 SVGAGI (reference sequence).

J is TRBJ2-3 and V is TRBV5-1, with TRBD2 as a possible D gene (5 bases). The CDR3 runs to 15 residues. With 2 bases removed from V and 7 bases from J, the gap between germline ends came to 17 bases. Germline V CDR1 and CDR2: SGHRS, YFSETQ. The CDR3 DNA reads as TGCGCCAGCAGCTTCCTAGTGGGAGCGCTAAATACGCAGTATTTT. This encodes CASSFLVGALNTQYF.

The chain employs TRBV20-1 and TRBJ2-7; no definite D call. The CDR3 loop spans 15 amino acids. Per germline, CDR1 DFQATT and CDR2 SNEGSKA (reference sequence). V shed 7 bases and J shed 3 bases, with 22 bases lying between them. CDR3 region: CSVIDAEKPYYEQYF. CDR3 bases: TGCAGTGTTATCGACGCGGAAAAACCGTACTACGAGCAGTACTTC.

Comments on this clonotype: At one boundary the junction diverges from the germline segment, which might be a read error. The chain has TRBV5-1 and TRBJ2-5; 9 nucleotides match TRBD1. This CDR3 is built from 15 residues. The germline CDR1 and CDR2 sequences are SGHRS and YFSETQ. DNA for the CDR3: TGCACCAGCAGCTTTCTCCCGACAGGGGGAGAGACCCAGTACTTC. This sequence encodes CTSSFLPTGGETQYF.

This clonotype was seen at least ten times. This rearrangement joins TRBV20-1 to TRBJ2-7; TRBD2 matches 10 bases. Germline lookup yields CDR1 DFQATT and CDR2 SNEGSKA (reference sequence). The CDR3 is 14 residues long. The V and J ends lost 2 bases and 3 bases, in that order; junction bases with no gene match: 4. The CDR3 protein is CSARLAGDYYEQYF. The CDR3 bases are TGCAGTGCTAGACTAGCGGGAGACTACTACGAGCAGTACTTC.

This clonotype was detected a few times. The genes are TRBV2 and TRBJ2-1, with TRBD2 identical over 14 bases. V gave up 6 bases and J gave up 6 bases; unmatched junction bases: 4. Germline V lookup: CDR1 SNHLY, CDR2 FYNNEI. The length of the CDR3 is 15 residues. CDR3 in amino acids: CASRPTSGRANEQFF. For the CDR3, the DNA is TGTGCCAGCAGGCCGACTAGCGGGAGGGCCAATGAGCAGTTCTTC.

This clonotype was recorded at least ten times. The gene calls are TRBV7-2 and TRBJ2-7, with no clear D. The V and J ends lost 4 bases and 2 bases respectively, with 9 bases between them. Germline V CDR1 and CDR2: SGHTA, FQGNSA. The CDR3 consists of 13 residues. CDR3 sequence: CASSSDPAYEQYF. The CDR3 region has the DNA TGTGCCAGCAGCTCAGACCCCGCCTACGAGCAGTACTTC.

The chain has TRBV6-5 and TRBJ2-5; D is ambiguous. Trimming pared 5 bases from V and 5 bases from J, leaving 9 bases between. The CDR3 is 12 amino acids. Germline V CDR1 and CDR2: MNHEY, SVGAGI. This CDR3 is CASSRDFETQYF. The CDR3 bases are TGTGCCAGCAGTAGGGATTTTGAGACCCAGTACTTC.

The chain recombines TRBV20-1 with TRBJ2-5; 12 bases line up with TRBD2. Germline CDR1 is DFQATT and CDR2 is SNEGSKA (reference sequence). J lost 5 bases, V lost 0 bases, and 13 bases had no gene match. CDR3 length: 18 residues. The CDR3 nucleotides are TGCAGTGCTAGAGATTTATCGCTAGCGGGAGGGCCTGGGGAGACCCAGTACTTC. Protein product: CSARDLSLAGGPGETQYF.

The sample holds a few counts of this clonotype. The chain carries TRBV18 and TRBJ2-1; 9 bases match TRBD2. Looked up from germline, CDR1 is KGHSH and CDR2 is LQKENI. The CDR3 sequence is 16 residues long. Germline trimming cut 6 bases from V and 7 bases from J; bases unmatched to any gene: 13. The CDR3 loop reads CASSPPGLAGTNEQFF. The CDR3 DNA reads TGTGCCAGCTCTCCTCCGGGGCTAGCGGGAACAAATGAGCAGTTCTTC.

V usage is TRBV9 and J usage is TRBJ2-1; possibly TRBD2 for D (5 bases). V lost 0 bases and J lost 0, with 16 bases in between. CDR1 and CDR2 from the germline V gene are SGDLS and YYNGEE. The CDR3 runs to 18 residues. In nucleotides, the CDR3 is TGTGCCAGCAGCGTAGCAGTCCATGGCGGGTTCTCCTACAATGAGCAGTTCTTC. Translation: CASSVAVHGGFSYNEQFF.

The V and J genes are TRBV5-4 and TRBJ2-1; D not certain. The CDR3 has 14 residues. Deletions cut 4 bases from V and 0 bases from J, with 8 bases between. Germline CDR1 SGHNT, CDR2 YYREEE (reference sequence). Here the CDR3 reads CASSHMSSYNEQFF. CDR3 bases: TGTGCCAGCAGCCACATGAGCTCCTACAATGAGCAGTTCTTC.

Many counts were recorded for this clonotype. One end of the junction is discordant with germline, which a read error may explain. The rearrangement joins TRBV20-1 to TRBJ2-5; 13 nucleotides line up with TRBD2. This CDR3 is 13 amino acids long. Germline V gene data show CDR1 as DFQATT and CDR2 as SNEGSKA (reference sequence). The chain's CDR3 is CSTSGRAPGAQYF. CDR3 nucleotide sequence: TGCAGTACTAGCGGGAGGGCCCCCGGGGCCCAGTACTTC.

As to this clonotype: Given a much more abundant clone one base away, this may be a read error. The V and J genes are TRBV20-1 and TRBJ2-7; D ambiguous. Germline CDR1 DFQATT, CDR2 SNEGSKA (reference sequence). The CDR3 has 11 amino acids. As DNA, the CDR3 is TGCAGCGCCAGTGGTGTCCACGAGCAGTACTTC. This translates into CSASGVHEQYF.

The chain recombines TRBV7-2 with TRBJ2-1; 8 bases are a match to TRBD1. The junction had 6 bases not matched to a gene; V was cut back by 3 bases and J by 5 bases. This CDR3 spans 15 amino acids. Germline values: CDR1 SGHTA, CDR2 FQGNSA. Here the CDR3 DNA reads TGTGCCAGCAGCTTCCGTCAGGGGGCGGACAATGAGCAGTTCTTC. It encodes CASSFRQGADNEQFF.

In its sample, this clonotype was seen a few times. V gene TRBV3-1 combines with J gene TRBJ2-5, with 10 bases fitting TRBD1. Judging by the DNA end, TRBJ2-7 fits better; the J call may be wrong. There are 13 residues in the CDR3. The germline gives CDR1 LGHDT, CDR2 YNNKEL (reference sequence). As DNA, the CDR3 is TGTGCCAGCGCGGGGACAGGGGTCCACGAGCAGTACTTC. This gives the protein CASAGTGVHEQYF.

Note on this clonotype: This may arise from a read error, as a much more abundant clone is one base away. This chain joins TRBV12-3 or TRBV12-4 and TRBJ2-1; D is possibly TRBD1 or TRBD2 (6 bases each). V was cut by 3 bases and J by 4 bases, with 13 bases left in between. The CDR3 has 15 residues. The CDR3 bases are TGTGCCAGCAGTTTCAGGGGACTGGGGTACAATGAGCAGTTCTTC. Its protein product is CASSFRGLGYNEQFF.

This clonotype was counted at least ten times. This sequence joins TRBV9 and TRBJ1-5; tentative D call: TRBD1 (5 bases). The CDR3 has 15 amino acids. The V and J ends lost 0 bases and 5 bases respectively, with 12 bases between them. The V gene's germline CDR1 is SGDLS and CDR2 YYNGEE. The chain's CDR3 is CASSVGGWGDQPQHF. DNA for the CDR3: TGTGCCAGCAGCGTAGGGGGTTGGGGGGATCAGCCCCAGCATTTT. Filled out from reference TRBV9 and TRBJ1-5, the complete variable domain reads DSGVTQTPKHLITATGQRVTLRCSPRSGDLSVYWYQQSLDQGLQFLIQYYNGEERAKGNILERFSAQQFPDLHSELNLSSLELGDSALYFCASSVGGWGDQPQHFGDGTRLSIL.

The V call is TRBV10-3, the J call TRBJ2-1; 10 positions match TRBD2. The CDR3 is made up of 14 amino acids. Looked up from germline, CDR1 is ENHRY and CDR2 is SYGVKD. The CDR3 DNA reads TGTGCTCTCTCACCCAGCGGGAGGGCCGAAGAGCAGTTCTTC. It yields the protein CALSPSGRAEEQFF.

The chain uses TRBV2 and TRBJ2-1; 9 nucleotides align to TRBD2. Looked up from germline, CDR1 is SNHLY and CDR2 is FYNNEI. The CDR3 is 17 amino acids. With 1 base clipped from V and 0 bases from J, the junction kept 4 bases outside the gene matches. Written as DNA, the CDR3 is TGTGCCAGCAGTGAAGTGGGAGCGGGGGGCTCCTACAATGAGCAGTTCTTC. It translates to CASSEVGAGGSYNEQFF.

The chain combines TRBV5-1 with TRBJ1-4, with D tentatively TRBD1 (6 bases). This CDR3 is built from 16 residues. The V end lost 1 base, the J end lost 7 bases, and 17 bases lay between the germline ends. Germline V lookup: CDR1 SGHRS, CDR2 YFSETQ. Here the CDR3 reads CASSLRSTGRGEKLFF. The CDR3 DNA reads as TGCGCCAGCAGCTTGAGGAGTACAGGGAGGGGTGAAAAACTGTTTTTT.

The chain couples TRBV3-1 to TRBJ2-2; the match to TRBD1 covers 7 bases. This CDR3 comprises 17 residues. The germline CDR1 and CDR2 sequences are LGHDT and YNNKEL (reference sequence). V shed 4 bases, J shed 3 bases, and the junction held 11 bases outside the gene matches. CDR3 nucleotides: TGTGCCAGCAGCCGACAAACAGGGGTGTGGTACACCGGGGAGCTGTTTTTT. Protein product: CASSRQTGVWYTGELFF.

The V call is TRBV15, the J call TRBJ2-3; 15 bases line up with TRBD2. CDR3 length equals 18 residues. CDR1 is LNHNV and CDR2 is YYDKDF in the germline V gene (reference sequence). J was trimmed by 4 bases and V by 8 bases; bases with no gene match: 13. CDR3 nucleotide sequence: TGTGCCACCGGCTCCCGACTTGGGACTAGCGGGAGGCCAGATACGCAGTATTTT. Translation: CATGSRLGTSGRPDTQYF.

This clonotype was picked up a small number of times. The gene calls are TRBV4-2 and TRBJ1-4; no clear D gene. V lost 0 bases and J lost 3, with 14 bases in between. The CDR3 runs 17 residues. The germline gives CDR1 LGHNA, CDR2 YNFKEQ. CDR3 nucleotide sequence: TGTGCCAGCAGCCAAGATGGGTTGGAGTTCTCTAATGAAAAACTGTTTTTT. Amino acids: CASSQDGLEFSNEKLFF.